Sequencing of this TCR beta chain was carried out in a study of Ad26.COV2.S vaccination and SARS-CoV-2 variants. Sequencing was performed with immunoSEQ multiplex PCR; in TCRdb, only in-frame clones are kept and a portion is missing. The sample lists about 460,000 clones; nearly 90% were seen once. Study-wide results and limits: Total T cell responses may have been underestimated by the TCR breadth and depth analyses. The study found similar non-spike TCR breadth in vaccine and placebo recipients.

Concerning this clone itself: Its specificity is not known.

Documented treatment: 15 to 20 received Ad26.COV2.S at low or high dose, single or two shots; 5 received placebo; per-sample allocation not given. Specimen acquisition occurred on day 63 following the initial vaccine or placebo injection. Germline CDR1 and CDR2: KGHSH and LQKENI. V shed 4 bases and J shed 4 bases, with 19 bases lying between them. This CDR3 comprises 16 residues. The material was peripheral blood, obtained in a trial of Ad26.COV2.S vaccine versus placebo. The rearrangement links TRBV18 to TRBJ1-1, with D uncertain. The origin of this receptor is a person between 18 and 60 years old who received the Ad26.COV2.S COVID-19 vaccine or a placebo. CDR3 coding DNA: TGTGCCAGCTCACTCACCATCCAACAGCTCGGCACTGAAGCTTTCTTT. Translated: CASSLTIQQLGTEAFF.